A few counts support the clone carrying this TCR beta chain. The source of the sample is a study of shared clonotypes between healthy human individuals. The protocol was immunoSEQ multiplex PCR, while the TCRdb copy is restricted to in-frame clones and leaves out a portion. The sample records about 1 million clones, 65% to 75% being singletons. This receptor was identified in a man aged 18 to 30 in good health. Sequenced sample: memory CD4+ T cells sorted from blood. Subset described: CD45RA-negative fraction.

The CDR3 coding sequence is TGTGCCAGTAGCCGGAGCTCCTACAATGAGCAGTTCTTC. Its translation is CASSRSSYNEQFF. This rearrangement joins TRBV19 to TRBJ2-1; D unclear. V lost 6 bases and J 0 bases, leaving 6 bases between the germline ends. Germline V gene data show CDR1 as LNHDA and CDR2 as SQIVND (reference sequence). CDR3 length equals 13 residues.